What follows are 2 T cell receptor beta chains derived from one specimen sequenced in a study of T-cell memory formation after mild COVID-19. In TCRdb, the 5' RACE reads were re-called with MiXCR into one record per CDR3 protein. The sample includes roughly 150,000 distinct CDR3 sequences, over 10% of them seen just once. Source material: PBMCs or a T cell subset sorted from them (not recorded which). The receptors stem from a man aged 18 to 30 who had mild COVID-19 (a few samples of this study predate the infection). Cell type and time point are not known.

In DNA form, the CDR3 reads TGCGCCAGCAGCCAAAGACAGCCTTGGGAGACCCAGTACTTC. Its protein is CASSQRQPWETQYF. This sequence joins TRBV5-1 and TRBJ2-5; D may be TRBD1 (5 bases). The germline CDR1 and CDR2 sequences are SGHRS and YFSETQ. Trimming took 4 bases from V and 5 from J, leaving 15 bases between them. The CDR3 totals 14 residues.

J is TRBJ1-5 and V is TRBV15; the D gene is possibly TRBD1 (6 bases). The V end lost 3 bases, the J end lost 7 bases, and 13 bases lay between the germline ends. The CDR3 runs to 14 residues. Germline CDR1 LNHNV, CDR2 YYDKDF (reference sequence). The CDR3 is CATSRPGRGQPQHF. DNA for the CDR3: TGTGCCACCAGCAGGCCTGGGAGGGGGCAGCCCCAGCATTTT.